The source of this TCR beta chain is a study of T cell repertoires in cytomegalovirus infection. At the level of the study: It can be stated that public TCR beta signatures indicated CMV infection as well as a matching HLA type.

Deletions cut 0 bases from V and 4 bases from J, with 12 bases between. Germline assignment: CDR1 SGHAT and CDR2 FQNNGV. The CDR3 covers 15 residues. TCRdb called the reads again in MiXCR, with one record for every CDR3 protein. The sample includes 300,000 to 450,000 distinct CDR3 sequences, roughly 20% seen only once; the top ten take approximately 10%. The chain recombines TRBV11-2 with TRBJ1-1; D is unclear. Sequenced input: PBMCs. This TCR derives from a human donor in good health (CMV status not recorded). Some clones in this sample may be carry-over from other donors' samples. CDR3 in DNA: TGTGCCAGCAGCTTAGAAGGGATCCCTGGCACTGAAGCTTTCTTT. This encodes CASSLEGIPGTEAFF. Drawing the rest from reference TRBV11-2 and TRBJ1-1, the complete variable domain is EAGVAQSPRYKIIEKRQSVAFWCNPISGHATLYWYQQILGQGPKLLIQFQNNGVVDDSQLPKDRFSAERLKGVDSTLKIQPAKLEDSAVYLCASSLEGIPGTEAFFGQGTRLTVV.